This entry is about one TCR beta chain. The time point: pre-sensitization, week 0. The treatment here: therapeutic diphenylcyclopropenone sensitization with weekly scalp DPC. The library put unique molecular identifiers onto individual cDNA molecules. TCRdb ran MiXCR on the RACE reads and lists one entry per CDR3 protein. Of 250,000 or so distinct CDR3 sequences in the sample, 7.5% to 10% were seen once. The sample belongs to a study of human T cells and chemical hapten exposure. The receptor was isolated from a woman in her 40s with alopecia areata. Some clones in this sample may be carry-over from other donors' samples. The input for sequencing was whole blood, taken in connection with sensitization to the hapten diphenylcyclopropenone (DPC).

The CDR3, as DNA: TGTGCCAGCAGTGAGGGTAGCGGGCCCTACGAGCAGTACTTC. This translates into CASSEGSGPYEQYF. This rearrangement joins TRBV12-3 or TRBV12-4 to TRBJ2-7; 7 bases are a match to TRBD2. V lost 5 bases and J lost 2; bases outside the gene matches: 6. CDR3 length: 14 residues.